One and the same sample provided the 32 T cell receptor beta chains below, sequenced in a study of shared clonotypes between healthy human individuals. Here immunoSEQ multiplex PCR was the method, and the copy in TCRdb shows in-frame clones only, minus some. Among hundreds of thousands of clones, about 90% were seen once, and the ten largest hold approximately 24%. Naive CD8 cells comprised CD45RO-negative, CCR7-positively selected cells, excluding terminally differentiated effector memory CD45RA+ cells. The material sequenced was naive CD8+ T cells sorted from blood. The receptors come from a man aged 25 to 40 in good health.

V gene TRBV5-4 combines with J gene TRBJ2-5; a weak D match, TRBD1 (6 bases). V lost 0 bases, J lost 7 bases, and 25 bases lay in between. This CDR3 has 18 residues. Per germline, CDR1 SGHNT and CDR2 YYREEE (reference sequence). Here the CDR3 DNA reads TGTGCCAGCAGCTTGGCACCTTTGGACAGCTACCTACCGAGGACCCAGTACTTC. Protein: CASSLAPLDSYLPRTQYF.

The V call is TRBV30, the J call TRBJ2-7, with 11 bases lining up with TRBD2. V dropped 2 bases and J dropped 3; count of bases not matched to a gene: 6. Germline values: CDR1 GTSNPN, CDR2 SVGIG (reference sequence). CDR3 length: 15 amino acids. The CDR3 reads CAWSSTSGSHYEQYF. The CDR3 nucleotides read TGTGCCTGGAGTTCAACTAGCGGGAGTCACTACGAGCAGTACTTC.

The CDR3 is CASRIDRDLLNQHF. In nucleotides, the CDR3 is TGTGCCAGCAGGATTGACCGGGACCTTCTTAACCAGCATTTT. V is TRBV28 and J is TRBJ1-5, with D possibly being TRBD1 (5 bases). Germline V CDR1 and CDR2: MDHEN, SYDVKM. The CDR3 runs to 14 residues. The ends were cut back, 6 bases at V and 12 bases at J, with 21 bases in the middle.

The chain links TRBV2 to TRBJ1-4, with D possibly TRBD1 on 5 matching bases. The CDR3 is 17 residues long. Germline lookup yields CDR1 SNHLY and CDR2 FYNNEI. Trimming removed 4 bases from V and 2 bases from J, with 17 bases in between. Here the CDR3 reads CASSAVQGESTNEKLFF. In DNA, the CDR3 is TGTGCCAGCAGTGCGGTCCAGGGAGAGTCGACTAATGAAAAACTGTTTTTT.

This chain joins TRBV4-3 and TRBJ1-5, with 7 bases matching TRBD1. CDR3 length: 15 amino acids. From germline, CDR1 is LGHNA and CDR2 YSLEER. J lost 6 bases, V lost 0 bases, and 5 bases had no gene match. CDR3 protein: CASSQDTTGFQPQHF. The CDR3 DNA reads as TGCGCCAGCAGCCAAGACACGACAGGGTTTCAGCCCCAGCATTTT.

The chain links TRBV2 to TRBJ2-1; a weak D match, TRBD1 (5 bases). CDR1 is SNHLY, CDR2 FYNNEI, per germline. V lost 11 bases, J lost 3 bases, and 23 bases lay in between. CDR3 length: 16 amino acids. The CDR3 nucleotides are TGTGCCGACAAAACAGCGTCCGGTACAGGCTACAATGAGCAGTTCTTC. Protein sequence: CADKTASGTGYNEQFF.

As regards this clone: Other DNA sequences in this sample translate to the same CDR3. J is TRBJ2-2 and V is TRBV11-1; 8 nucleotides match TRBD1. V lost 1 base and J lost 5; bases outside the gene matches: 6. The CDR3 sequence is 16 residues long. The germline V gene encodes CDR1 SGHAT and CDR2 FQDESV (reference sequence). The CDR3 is CASSLEQGARTGELFF. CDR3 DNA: TGTGCCAGCAGCTTAGAGCAGGGGGCGCGTACCGGGGAGCTGTTTTTT.

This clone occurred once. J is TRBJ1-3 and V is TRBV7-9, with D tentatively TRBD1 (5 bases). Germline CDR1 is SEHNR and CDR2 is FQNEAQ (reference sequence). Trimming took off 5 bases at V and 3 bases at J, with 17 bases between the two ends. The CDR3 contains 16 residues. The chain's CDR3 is CASSQFLAGSGNTIYF. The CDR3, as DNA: TGTGCCAGCAGCCAGTTTCTGGCAGGGAGTGGAAACACCATATATTTT.

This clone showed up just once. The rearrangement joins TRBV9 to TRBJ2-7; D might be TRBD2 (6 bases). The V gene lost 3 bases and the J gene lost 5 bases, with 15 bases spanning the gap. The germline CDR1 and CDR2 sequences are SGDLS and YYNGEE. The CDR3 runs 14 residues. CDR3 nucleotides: TGTGCCAGCAGCGGCGACTCCGGGAGAGACGAGCAGTACTTC. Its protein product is CASSGDSGRDEQYF.

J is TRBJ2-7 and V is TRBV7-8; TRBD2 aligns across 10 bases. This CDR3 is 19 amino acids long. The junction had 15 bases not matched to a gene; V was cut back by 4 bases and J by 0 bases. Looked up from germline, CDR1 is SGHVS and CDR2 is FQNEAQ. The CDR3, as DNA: TGTGCCAGCAGCTCCAGGTTCGGGACTAGCGAAAGGGACTCCTACGAGCAGTACTTC. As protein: CASSSRFGTSERDSYEQYF.

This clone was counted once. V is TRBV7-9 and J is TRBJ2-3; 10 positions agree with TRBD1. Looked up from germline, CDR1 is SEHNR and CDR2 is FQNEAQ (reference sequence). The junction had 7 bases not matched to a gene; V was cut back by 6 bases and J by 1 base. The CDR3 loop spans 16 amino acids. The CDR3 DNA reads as TGTGCCAGCAGAGTTCTCGGGACAGGGGGCACAGATACGCAGTATTTT. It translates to CASRVLGTGGTDTQYF.

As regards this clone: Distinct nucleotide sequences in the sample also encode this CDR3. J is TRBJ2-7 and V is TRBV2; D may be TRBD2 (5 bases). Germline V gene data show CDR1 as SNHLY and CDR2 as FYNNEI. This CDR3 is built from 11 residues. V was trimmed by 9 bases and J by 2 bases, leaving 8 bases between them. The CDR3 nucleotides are TGTGCCAGTAGGGAGACCTACGAGCAGTACTTC. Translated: CASRETYEQYF.

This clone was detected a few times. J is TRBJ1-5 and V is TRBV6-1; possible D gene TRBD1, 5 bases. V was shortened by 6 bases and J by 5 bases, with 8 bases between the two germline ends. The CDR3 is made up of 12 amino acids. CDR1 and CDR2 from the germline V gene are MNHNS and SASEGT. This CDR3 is CASRRGDQPQHF. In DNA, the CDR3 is TGTGCCAGCAGACGGGGGGATCAGCCCCAGCATTTT.

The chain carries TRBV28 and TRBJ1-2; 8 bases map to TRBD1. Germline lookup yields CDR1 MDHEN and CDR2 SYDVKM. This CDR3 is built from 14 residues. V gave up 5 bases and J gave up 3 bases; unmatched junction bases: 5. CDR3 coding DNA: TGTGCCAGCAGTCAGACAGGGGAGGACTATGGCTACACCTTC. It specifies CASSQTGEDYGYTF.

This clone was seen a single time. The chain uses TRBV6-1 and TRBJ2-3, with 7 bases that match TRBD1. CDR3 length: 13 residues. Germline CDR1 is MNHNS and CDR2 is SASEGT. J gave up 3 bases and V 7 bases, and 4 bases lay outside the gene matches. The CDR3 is CASNYRGTDTQYF. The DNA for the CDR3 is TGTGCCAGCAATTACAGGGGAACAGATACGCAGTATTTT.

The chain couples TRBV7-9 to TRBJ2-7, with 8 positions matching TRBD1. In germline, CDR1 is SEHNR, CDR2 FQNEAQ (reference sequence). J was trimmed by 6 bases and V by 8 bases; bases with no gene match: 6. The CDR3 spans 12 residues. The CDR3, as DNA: TGTGCCAGCTTGGGACAGGACAGCGAGCAGTACTTC. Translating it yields CASLGQDSEQYF.

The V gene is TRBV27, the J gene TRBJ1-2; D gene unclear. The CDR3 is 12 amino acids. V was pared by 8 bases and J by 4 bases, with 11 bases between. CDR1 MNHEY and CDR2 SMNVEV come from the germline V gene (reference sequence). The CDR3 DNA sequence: TGTGCCAGCGGTCCCGGGTTCTATGGCTACACCTTC. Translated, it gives CASGPGFYGYTF.

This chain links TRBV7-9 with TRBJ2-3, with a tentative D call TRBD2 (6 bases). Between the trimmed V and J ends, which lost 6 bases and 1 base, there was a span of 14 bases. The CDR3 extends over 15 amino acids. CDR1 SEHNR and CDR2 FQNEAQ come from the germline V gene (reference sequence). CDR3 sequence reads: CASSSSDRGTDTQYF. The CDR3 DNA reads TGTGCCAGCAGTTCTAGCGACCGAGGCACAGATACGCAGTATTTT.

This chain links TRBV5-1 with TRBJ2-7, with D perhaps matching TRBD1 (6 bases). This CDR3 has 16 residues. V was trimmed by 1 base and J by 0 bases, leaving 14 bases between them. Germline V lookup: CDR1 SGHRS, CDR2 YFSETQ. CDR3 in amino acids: CASSLYPGVNSYEQYF. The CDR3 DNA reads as TGCGCCAGCAGCTTGTATCCAGGGGTCAACTCCTACGAGCAGTACTTC.

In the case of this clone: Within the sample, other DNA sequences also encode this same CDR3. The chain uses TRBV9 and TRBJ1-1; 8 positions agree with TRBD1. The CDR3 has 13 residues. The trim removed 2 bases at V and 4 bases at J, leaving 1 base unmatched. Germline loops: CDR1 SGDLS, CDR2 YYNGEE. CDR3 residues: CASSVGQGTEAFF. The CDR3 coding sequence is TGTGCCAGCAGCGTTGGACAGGGCACTGAAGCTTTCTTT.

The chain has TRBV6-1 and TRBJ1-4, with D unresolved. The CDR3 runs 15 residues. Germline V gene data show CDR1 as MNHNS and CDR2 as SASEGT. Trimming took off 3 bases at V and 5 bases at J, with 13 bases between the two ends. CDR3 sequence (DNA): TGTGCCAGCAGTGAGCTGGACGTCCGAAATGAAAAACTGTTTTTT. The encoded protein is CASSELDVRNEKLFF.

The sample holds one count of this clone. This CDR3 reads CASSDVGQGVGELFF. CDR3 sequence (DNA): TGTGCCAGCAGTGACGTTGGACAGGGGGTCGGGGAGCTGTTTTTT. The V call is TRBV28, the J call TRBJ2-2; 10 nucleotides agree with TRBD1. This CDR3 contains 15 residues. The germline V gene encodes CDR1 MDHEN and CDR2 SYDVKM. With V trimmed by 5 bases and J by 7 bases, 7 bases remained unmatched.

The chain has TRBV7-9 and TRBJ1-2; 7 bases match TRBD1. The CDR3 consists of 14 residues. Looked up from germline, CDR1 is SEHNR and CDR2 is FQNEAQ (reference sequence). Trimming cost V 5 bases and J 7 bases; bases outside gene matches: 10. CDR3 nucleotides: TGTGCCAGCAGCACGAGGACAGGTGATTTTGGCTACACCTTC. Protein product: CASSTRTGDFGYTF.

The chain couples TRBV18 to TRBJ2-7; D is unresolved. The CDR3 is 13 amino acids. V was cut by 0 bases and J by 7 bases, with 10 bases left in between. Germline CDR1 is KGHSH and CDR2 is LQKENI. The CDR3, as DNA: TGTGCCAGCTCACCACCCAGCTTTAGAGAGCAGTACTTC. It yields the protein CASSPPSFREQYF. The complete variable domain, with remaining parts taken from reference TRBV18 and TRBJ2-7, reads NAGVMQNPRHLVRRRGQEARLRCSPMKGHSHVYWYRQLPEEGLKFMVYLQKENIIDESGMPKERFSAEFPKEGPSILRIQQVVRGDSAAYFCASSPPSFREQYFGPGTRLTVT.

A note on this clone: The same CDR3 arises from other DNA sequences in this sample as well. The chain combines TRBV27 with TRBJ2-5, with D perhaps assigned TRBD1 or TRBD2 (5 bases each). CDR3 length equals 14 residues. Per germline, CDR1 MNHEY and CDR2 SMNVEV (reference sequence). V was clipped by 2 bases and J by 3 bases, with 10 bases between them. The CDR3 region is CASSLLGAEETQYF. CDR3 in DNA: TGTGCCAGCAGTTTACTCGGGGCGGAAGAGACCCAGTACTTC.

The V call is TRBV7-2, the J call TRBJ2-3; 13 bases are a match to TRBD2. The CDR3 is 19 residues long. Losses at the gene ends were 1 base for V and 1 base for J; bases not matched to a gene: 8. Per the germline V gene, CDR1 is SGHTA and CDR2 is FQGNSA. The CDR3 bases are TGTGCCAGCAGCTTAGGAGGACTAGCGGGAGAGGGGGGCACAGATACGCAGTATTTT. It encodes CASSLGGLAGEGGTDTQYF.

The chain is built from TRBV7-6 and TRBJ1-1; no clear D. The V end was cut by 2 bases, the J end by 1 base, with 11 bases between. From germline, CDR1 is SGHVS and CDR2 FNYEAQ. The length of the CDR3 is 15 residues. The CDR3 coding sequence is TGTGCCAGCAGCTTATATGCGGGTACGAACACTGAAGCTTTCTTT. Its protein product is CASSLYAGTNTEAFF.

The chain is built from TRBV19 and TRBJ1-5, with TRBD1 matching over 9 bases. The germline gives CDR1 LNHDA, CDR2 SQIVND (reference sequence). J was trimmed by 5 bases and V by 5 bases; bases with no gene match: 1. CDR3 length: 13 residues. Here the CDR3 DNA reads TGTGCCAGTAGTGGGACAGGGCATCAGCCCCAGCATTTT. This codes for CASSGTGHQPQHF.

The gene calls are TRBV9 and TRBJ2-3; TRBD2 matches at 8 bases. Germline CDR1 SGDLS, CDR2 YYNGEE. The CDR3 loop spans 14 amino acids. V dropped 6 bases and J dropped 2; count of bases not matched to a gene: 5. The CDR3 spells CASNGGAATDTQYF. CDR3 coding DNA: TGTGCCAGCAACGGGGGGGCTGCCACAGATACGCAGTATTTT.

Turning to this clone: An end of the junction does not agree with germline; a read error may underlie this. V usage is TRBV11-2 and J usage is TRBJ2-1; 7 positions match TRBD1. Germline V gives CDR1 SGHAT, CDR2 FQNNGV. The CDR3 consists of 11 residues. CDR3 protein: CASSLGQRWIF. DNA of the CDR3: TGTGCCAGCAGCTTGGGACAGCGGTGGATCTTC. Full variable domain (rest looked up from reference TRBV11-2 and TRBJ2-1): EAGVAQSPRYKIIEKRQSVAFWCNPISGHATLYWYQQILGQGPKLLIQFQNNGVVDDSQLPKDRFSAERLKGVDSTLKIQPAKLEDSAVYLCASSLGQRWIFGPGTRLTVL.

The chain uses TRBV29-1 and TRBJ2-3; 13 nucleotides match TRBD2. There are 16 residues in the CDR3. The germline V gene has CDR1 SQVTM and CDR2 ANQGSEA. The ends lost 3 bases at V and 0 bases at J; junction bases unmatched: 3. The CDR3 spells CSVEGTSGISTDTQYF. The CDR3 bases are TGCAGCGTTGAGGGGACTAGCGGGATAAGCACAGATACGCAGTATTTT.

The CDR3 loop is CASSEDRVRGRVSSYNEQFF. The CDR3 DNA follows: TGTGCCAGCAGCGAAGACAGGGTTAGGGGTCGGGTGAGCTCCTACAATGAGCAGTTCTTC. The V call is TRBV13, the J call TRBJ2-1; 7 nucleotides align to TRBD1. V trimming: 5 bases; J trimming: 0 bases; junction bases outside the gene matches: 19. The V gene's germline CDR1 is PRHDT and CDR2 FYEKMQ (reference sequence). The CDR3 length is 20 residues.